These T cell receptor beta chains were read from a single sample in a study of blood T cell repertoires in COVID-19. Measured with immunoSEQ multiplex PCR; TCRdb has only the in-frame clones, and not every one. This sample has around 120,000 clones, with around 78% found just once. Sequencing was performed on peripheral blood. The receptors here all came from a man aged 65 to 85 with acute or convalescent COVID-19. CDR3s include the opening cysteine and the closing phenylalanine or tryptophan. A D gene is named only where the DNA matches it firmly. Rows may omit the clone size; those that give it use once, few, many or a size class.

abundance	v_gene	j_gene	d_gene	CDR3aa	CDR3nt
NA	TRBV19	TRBJ1-4	TRBD1	CASSIGTGVPEKLFF	TGTGCCAGTAGTATTGGAACAGGGGTCCCTGAAAAACTGTTTTTT
NA	TRBV5-4	TRBJ1-1	NA	CASSQTNTGNTEAFF	TGTGCCAGCAGCCAAACCAATACGGGGAACACTGAAGCTTTCTTT
NA	TRBV7-2	TRBJ1-2	NA	CASSPPGSVYGYTF	TGTGCCAGCAGCCCCCCGGGGTCTGTCTATGGCTACACCTTC
NA	TRBV19	TRBJ2-2	TRBD2	CASSWTSGGPSNTGELFF	TGTGCCAGTAGTTGGACTAGCGGGGGACCCTCGAACACCGGGGAGCTGTTTTTT
NA	TRBV4-3	TRBJ1-6	TRBD1	CASSDRDSGNSPLHF	TGCGCCAGCAGCGACCGGGACAGTGGTAATTCACCCCTCCACTTT
once	TRBV5-1	TRBJ1-4	NA	CASSYGQRNEKLFF	TGCGCCAGCAGCTACGGACAGCGTAATGAAAAACTGTTTTTT
NA	TRBV2	TRBJ1-1	NA	CASRTRGKAEAFF	TGTGCCAGCAGGACAAGGGGCAAAGCTGAAGCTTTCTTT
NA	TRBV30	TRBJ2-3	NA	CAWSFAGLPPYTQYF	TGTGCCTGGAGTTTCGCGGGACTGCCCCCCTATACGCAGTATTTT
NA	TRBV3-1/TRBV3-2	TRBJ1-2	NA	CASSGTGVYGYTF	TGTGCCAGCAGCGGGACGGGGGTCTATGGCTACACCTTC
few	TRBV9	TRBJ1-4	TRBD1	CASSISGTGPEKLFF	TGTGCCAGCAGCATCTCCGGGACAGGGCCTGAAAAACTGTTTTTT
once	TRBV5-1	TRBJ1-6	NA	CASSSRETYNSPLHF	TGCGCCAGCAGCAGCAGGGAAACCTATAATTCACCCCTCCACTTT
NA	TRBV10-3	TRBJ2-1	TRBD2	CAISESPSGGAWEQFF	TGTGCCATCAGTGAGTCTCCCAGCGGGGGGGCCTGGGAGCAGTTCTTC
NA	TRBV19	TRBJ1-1	NA	CASSIIRVDTMNTEAFF	TGTGCCAGTAGTATTATCAGGGTAGATACAATGAACACTGAAGCTTTCTTT
NA	TRBV4-2	TRBJ2-1	NA	CASSQDSLENNEQFF	TGTGCCAGCAGCCAAGATAGTCTCGAAAACAATGAGCAGTTCTTC
NA	TRBV10-3	TRBJ1-5	NA	CAISDRGNQPQHF	TGTGCCATCAGTGACAGGGGCAATCAGCCCCAGCATTTT
NA	TRBV3-1/TRBV3-2	TRBJ2-5	NA	CASSLRAGWSQETQYF	TGTGCCAGCAGCCTACGAGCGGGCTGGAGTCAAGAGACCCAGTACTTC
NA	TRBV19	TRBJ1-1	TRBD1	CASSIGQGAAEAFF	TGTGCCAGTAGTATTGGACAGGGAGCGGCTGAAGCTTTCTTT
NA	TRBV19	TRBJ1-1	TRBD1	CASRQGANPLEAFF	TGTGCCAGTAGACAGGGGGCAAATCCCCTTGAAGCTTTCTTT
once	TRBV5-1	TRBJ1-1	NA	CASSLVPPAGLLNTEAFF	TGCGCCAGCAGCTTGGTGCCCCCCGCCGGACTATTGAACACTGAAGCTTTCTTT
NA	TRBV3-1/TRBV3-2	TRBJ1-2	TRBD1	CASSQDASGGSLNGYTF	TGTGCCAGCAGCCAAGATGCGTCAGGGGGTTCGTTGAATGGCTACACCTTC
NA	TRBV19	TRBJ2-3	NA	CASSPQGPTSTDTQYF	TGTGCCAGTAGCCCACAGGGCCCGACTAGCACAGATACGCAGTATTTT
NA	TRBV19	TRBJ1-5	TRBD1	CASMSGTGGLQPQHF	TGTGCCAGTATGTCCGGGACAGGGGGGTTGCAGCCCCAGCATTTT
few	TRBV5-1	TRBJ2-2	TRBD1	CASARTGNSNTGELFF	TGCGCCAGCGCCCGGACAGGGAACTCGAACACCGGGGAGCTGTTTTTT
NA	TRBV5-1	TRBJ2-7	TRBD2	CASSLDSAGGYYEQYF	TGCGCCAGCAGCTTGGACTCCGCGGGGGGGTACTACGAGCAGTACTTC
NA	TRBV29-1	TRBJ1-3	TRBD1	CSGQGPGNTIYF	TGCAGCGGACAGGGCCCTGGAAACACCATATATTTT
few	TRBV27	TRBJ2-3	NA	CASSLSGFWGEDTQYF	TGTGCCAGCAGTTTATCGGGGTTTTGGGGGGAGGATACGCAGTATTTT
NA	TRBV4-3	TRBJ1-1	NA	CASSPQVAVDTEAFF	TGCGCCAGCAGCCCGCAAGTAGCTGTGGACACTGAAGCTTTCTTT
NA	TRBV18	TRBJ2-3	TRBD2	CASSSGLAAVTDTQYF	TGTGCCAGCTCATCCGGACTAGCGGCGGTCACAGATACGCAGTATTTT
many	TRBV7-9	TRBJ2-7	NA	CASSLIAGMGEQYF	TGTGCCAGCAGCTTAATAGCAGGGATGGGCGAGCAGTACTTC
NA	TRBV9	TRBJ2-2	NA	CASSAQGPGELFF	TGTGCCAGCAGCGCCCAGGGTCCCGGGGAGCTGTTTTTT
NA	TRBV5-1	TRBJ1-6	TRBD1	CASSLEGTANSPLHF	TGCGCCAGCAGCTTGGAGGGGACAGCGAATTCACCCCTCCACTTT
NA	TRBV12-5	TRBJ1-1	NA	CASGLAQQLRAFF	TGTGCTAGTGGTTTGGCCCAACAGTTACGAGCTTTCTTT
NA	TRBV18	TRBJ1-2	NA	CASSPDIGGYTF	TGTGCCAGCTCACCGGACATCGGCGGCTACACCTTC
NA	TRBV5-1	TRBJ2-2	TRBD1	CASSLGDREVLTGELFF	TGCGCCAGCAGCCTAGGGGACAGGGAGGTTCTCACCGGGGAGCTGTTTTTT
NA	TRBV2	TRBJ1-5	TRBD1	CASKLTGLDSNQPQHF	TGTGCCAGCAAACTGACAGGGCTGGATAGCAATCAGCCCCAGCATTTT
NA	TRBV9	TRBJ2-1	TRBD2	CASSVGTSGNNEQFF	TGTGCCAGCAGCGTAGGGACTAGCGGAAACAATGAGCAGTTCTTC
NA	TRBV5-1	TRBJ1-3	NA	CASSLQGGNTIYF	TGCGCCAGCAGCTTGCAGGGTGGAAACACCATATATTTT
NA	TRBV3-1/TRBV3-2	TRBJ2-2	NA	CASSRSGLGAGELFF	TGTGCCAGCAGCCGAAGCGGGCTCGGGGCCGGGGAGCTGTTTTTT
NA	TRBV29-1	TRBJ1-3	TRBD1	CSVGTGGNTIYF	TGCAGCGTCGGGACAGGGGGAAACACCATATATTTT
NA	TRBV2	TRBJ2-7	NA	CASSEALGRVYEQYF	TGTGCCAGCAGTGAAGCGCTGGGCAGGGTCTACGAGCAGTACTTC
NA	TRBV25-1	TRBJ2-1	TRBD1	CASSESGQGKNEQFF	TGTGCCAGCAGTGAGTCCGGACAGGGGAAGAATGAGCAGTTCTTC
NA	TRBV4-1	TRBJ2-7	NA	CASSRLGEQYF	TGCGCCAGCAGCCGCCTCGGTGAGCAGTACTTC
NA	TRBV30	TRBJ1-5	NA	CAWSSGTPDRPQHF	TGTGCCTGGAGTTCGGGGACTCCTGATCGGCCCCAGCATTTT
NA	TRBV5-5	TRBJ2-2	TRBD1	CASSWTGGWYTGELFF	TGTGCCAGCAGCTGGACAGGGGGCTGGTACACCGGGGAGCTGTTTTTT
NA	TRBV12-3/TRBV12-4	TRBJ1-1	NA	CASTRMNTEAFF	TGTGCCAGCACCAGGATGAACACTGAAGCTTTCTTT
NA	TRBV13	TRBJ1-2	NA	CASSTSGYGYTF	TGTGCCAGCAGTACGAGCGGCTATGGCTACACCTTC
few	TRBV9	TRBJ2-2	TRBD2	CASSVTLAGGNTGELFF	TGTGCCAGCAGCGTAACTCTAGCGGGGGGAAACACCGGGGAGCTGTTTTTT
NA	TRBV7-2	TRBJ2-1	NA	CASSLALAANEQFF	TGTGCCAGCAGCTTAGCTCTAGCTGCCAATGAGCAGTTCTTC
NA	TRBV29-1	TRBJ2-7	NA	CSVGSSENYEQYF	TGCAGCGTTGGAAGCAGCGAAAACTACGAGCAGTACTTC
NA	TRBV24-1	TRBJ1-1	NA	CATSETLGTEAFF	TGTGCCACCAGTGAAACCCTAGGCACTGAAGCTTTCTTT
few	TRBV5-1	TRBJ1-2	NA	CASSLDRLYYGYTF	TGCGCCAGCAGCTTGGACAGGCTATACTATGGCTACACCTTC
NA	TRBV20-1	TRBJ1-1	NA	CSASRPGDTEAFF	TGCAGTGCTAGTCGCCCCGGGGACACTGAAGCTTTCTTT
NA	TRBV7-2	TRBJ2-3	NA	CASSLERERADTQYF	TGTGCCAGCAGCTTAGAAAGAGAGCGCGCAGATACGCAGTATTTT
NA	TRBV12-3/TRBV12-4	TRBJ1-1	NA	CASSYTGEAFF	TGTGCCAGCAGTTATACCGGTGAAGCTTTCTTT
NA	TRBV7-6	TRBJ1-1	NA	CASSSTVGTEAFF	TGTGCCAGCAGCTCCACAGTTGGCACTGAAGCTTTCTTT
NA	TRBV29-1	TRBJ1-4	NA	CSVGGGNEKLFF	TGCAGCGTTGGCGGGGGTAATGAAAAACTGTTTTTT
few	TRBV19	TRBJ1-1	NA	CASSTLNIQGWVTEAFF	TGTGCCAGTAGTACCCTTAACATACAGGGATGGGTCACTGAAGCTTTCTTT